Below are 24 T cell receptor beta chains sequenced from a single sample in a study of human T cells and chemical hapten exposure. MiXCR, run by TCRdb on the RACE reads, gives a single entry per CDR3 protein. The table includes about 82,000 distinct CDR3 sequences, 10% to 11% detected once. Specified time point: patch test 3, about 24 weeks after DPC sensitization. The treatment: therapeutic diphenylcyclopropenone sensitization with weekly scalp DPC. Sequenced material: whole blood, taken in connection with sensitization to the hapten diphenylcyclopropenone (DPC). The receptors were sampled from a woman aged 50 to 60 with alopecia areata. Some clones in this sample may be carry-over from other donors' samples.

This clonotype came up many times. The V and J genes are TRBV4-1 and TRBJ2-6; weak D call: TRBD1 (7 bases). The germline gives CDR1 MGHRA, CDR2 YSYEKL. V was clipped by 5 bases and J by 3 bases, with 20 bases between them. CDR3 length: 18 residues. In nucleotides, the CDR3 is TGCGCCAGCAGCATGCGGGACAGAGCGCCGGATGGGGCCAACGTCCTGACTTTC. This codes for CASSMRDRAPDGANVLTF.

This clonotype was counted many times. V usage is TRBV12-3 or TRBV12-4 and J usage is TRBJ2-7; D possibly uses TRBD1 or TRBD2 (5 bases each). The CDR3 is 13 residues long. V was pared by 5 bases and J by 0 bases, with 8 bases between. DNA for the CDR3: TGTGCCAGCAGTGGGACCTCCTCCTACGAGCAGTACTTC. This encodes CASSGTSSYEQYF.

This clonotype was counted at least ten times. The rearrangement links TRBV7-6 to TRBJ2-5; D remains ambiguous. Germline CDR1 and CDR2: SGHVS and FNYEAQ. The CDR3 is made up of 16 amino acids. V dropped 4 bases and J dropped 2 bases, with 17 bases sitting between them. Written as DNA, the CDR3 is TGTGCCAGCAGCTCCGCCCCGTCCGGCGCACAAGAGACCCAGTACTTC. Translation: CASSSAPSGAQETQYF. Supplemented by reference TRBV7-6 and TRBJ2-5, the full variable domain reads GAGVSQSPRYKVTKRGQDVALRCDPISGHVSLYWYRQALGQGPEFLTYFNYEAQQDKSGLPNDRFSAERPEGSISTLTIQRTEQRDSAMYRCASSSAPSGAQETQYFGPGTRLLVL.

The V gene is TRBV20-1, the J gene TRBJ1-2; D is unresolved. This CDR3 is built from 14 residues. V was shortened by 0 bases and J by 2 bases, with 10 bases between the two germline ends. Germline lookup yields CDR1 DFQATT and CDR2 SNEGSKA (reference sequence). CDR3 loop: CSARDLSFNYGYTF. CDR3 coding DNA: TGCAGTGCTAGAGACTTGAGCTTCAACTATGGCTACACCTTC.

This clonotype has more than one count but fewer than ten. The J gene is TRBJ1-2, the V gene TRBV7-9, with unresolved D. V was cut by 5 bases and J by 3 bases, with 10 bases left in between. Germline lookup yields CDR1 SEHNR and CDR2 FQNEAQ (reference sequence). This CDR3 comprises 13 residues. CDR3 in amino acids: CASSPHPDYGYTF. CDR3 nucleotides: TGTGCCAGCAGCCCCCACCCGGACTATGGCTACACCTTC.

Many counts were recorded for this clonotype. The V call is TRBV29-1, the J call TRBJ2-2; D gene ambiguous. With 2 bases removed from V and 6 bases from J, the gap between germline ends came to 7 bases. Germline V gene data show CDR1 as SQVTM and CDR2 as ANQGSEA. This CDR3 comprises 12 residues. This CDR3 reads CSVENGPGELFF. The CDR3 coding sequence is TGCAGCGTTGAAAATGGACCCGGGGAGCTGTTTTTT.

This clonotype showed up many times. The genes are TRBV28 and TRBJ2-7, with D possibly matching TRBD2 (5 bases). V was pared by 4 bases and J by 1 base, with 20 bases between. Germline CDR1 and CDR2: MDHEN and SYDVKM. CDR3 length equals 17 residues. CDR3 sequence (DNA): TGTGCCAGCAGTTCGTATGGTAGAGGGATCGGGTCCTACGAGCAGTACTTC. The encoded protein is CASSSYGRGIGSYEQYF. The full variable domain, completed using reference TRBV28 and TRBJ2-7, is DVKVTQSSRYLVKRTGEKVFLECVQDMDHENMFWYRQDPGLGLRLIYFSYDVKMKEKGDIPEGYSVSREKKERFSLILESASTNQTSMYLCASSSYGRGIGSYEQYFGPGTRLTVT.

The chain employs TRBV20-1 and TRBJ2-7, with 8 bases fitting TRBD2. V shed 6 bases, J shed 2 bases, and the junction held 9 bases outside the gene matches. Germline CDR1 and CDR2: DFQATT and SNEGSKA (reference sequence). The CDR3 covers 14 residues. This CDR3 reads CSARSGSPPYEQYF. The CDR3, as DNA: TGCAGTGCAAGGAGCGGGAGCCCCCCCTACGAGCAGTACTTC.

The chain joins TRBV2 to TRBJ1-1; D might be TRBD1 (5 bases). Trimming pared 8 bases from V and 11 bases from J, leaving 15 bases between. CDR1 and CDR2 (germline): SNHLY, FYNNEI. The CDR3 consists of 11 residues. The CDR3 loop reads CASVEAGRAFF. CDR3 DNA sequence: TGTGCCAGCGTGGAGGCAGGGAGGGCTTTCTTT.

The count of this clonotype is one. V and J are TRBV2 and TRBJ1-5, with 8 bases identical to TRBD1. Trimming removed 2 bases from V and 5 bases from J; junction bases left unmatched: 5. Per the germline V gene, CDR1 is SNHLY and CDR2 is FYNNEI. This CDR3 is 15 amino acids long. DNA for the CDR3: TGTGCCAGCAGTGAATCGACAGGGGCCGATCAGCCCCAGCATTTT. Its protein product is CASSESTGADQPQHF.

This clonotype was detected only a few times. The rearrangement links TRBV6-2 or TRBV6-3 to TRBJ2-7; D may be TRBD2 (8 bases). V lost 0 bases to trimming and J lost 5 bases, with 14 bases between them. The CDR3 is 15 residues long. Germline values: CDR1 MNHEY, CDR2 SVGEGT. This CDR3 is CASSYSTGGGDEQYF. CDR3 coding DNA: TGTGCCAGCAGTTACTCGACGGGAGGGGGCGACGAGCAGTACTTC.

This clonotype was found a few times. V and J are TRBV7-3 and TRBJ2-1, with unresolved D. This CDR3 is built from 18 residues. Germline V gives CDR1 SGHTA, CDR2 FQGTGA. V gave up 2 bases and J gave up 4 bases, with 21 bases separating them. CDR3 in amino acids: CASSLAAGGPLTYNEQFF. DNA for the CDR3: TGTGCCAGCAGCTTAGCAGCCGGTGGGCCGTTAACGTACAATGAGCAGTTCTTC.

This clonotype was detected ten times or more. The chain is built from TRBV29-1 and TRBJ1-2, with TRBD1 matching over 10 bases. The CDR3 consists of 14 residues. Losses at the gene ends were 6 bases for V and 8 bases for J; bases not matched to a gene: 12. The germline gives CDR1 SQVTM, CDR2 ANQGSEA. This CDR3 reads CSVAPRQGAEGYTF. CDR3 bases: TGCAGCGTCGCGCCCCGACAGGGGGCGGAGGGCTACACCTTC.

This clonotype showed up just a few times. Here the CDR3 reads CASSPGPPGGGNEQFF. The CDR3 DNA reads as TGTGCCAGCAGCCCTGGGCCCCCGGGGGGTGGTAATGAGCAGTTCTTC. The chain couples TRBV7-3 to TRBJ2-1, with TRBD2 matching 7 bases. The CDR3 consists of 16 residues. Unmatched junction bases numbered 14, after V lost 5 bases and J lost 7 bases. CDR1 and CDR2 from the germline V gene are SGHTA and FQGTGA.

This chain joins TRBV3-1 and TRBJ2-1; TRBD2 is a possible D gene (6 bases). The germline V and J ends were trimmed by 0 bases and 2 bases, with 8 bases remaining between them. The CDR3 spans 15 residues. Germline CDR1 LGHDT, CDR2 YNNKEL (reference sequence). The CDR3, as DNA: TGTGCCAGCAGCCAAGACAGGAGGGCCTACAATGAGCAGTTCTTC. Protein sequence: CASSQDRRAYNEQFF.

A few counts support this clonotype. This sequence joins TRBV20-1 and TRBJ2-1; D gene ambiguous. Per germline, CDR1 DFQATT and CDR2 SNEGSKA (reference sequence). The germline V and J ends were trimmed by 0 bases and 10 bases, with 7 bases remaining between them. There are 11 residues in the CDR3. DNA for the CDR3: TGCAGTGCTAGAGATTACCGGGAGCAGTTCTTC. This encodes CSARDYREQFF.

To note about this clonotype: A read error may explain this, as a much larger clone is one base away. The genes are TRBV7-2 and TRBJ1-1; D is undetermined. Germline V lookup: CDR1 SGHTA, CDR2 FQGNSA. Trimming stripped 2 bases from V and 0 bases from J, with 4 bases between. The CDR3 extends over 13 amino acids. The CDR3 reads CASSLKVNTEAFF. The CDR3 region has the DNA TGTGCCAGCAGCTTAAAGGTGAACACTGAAGCTTTCTTT.

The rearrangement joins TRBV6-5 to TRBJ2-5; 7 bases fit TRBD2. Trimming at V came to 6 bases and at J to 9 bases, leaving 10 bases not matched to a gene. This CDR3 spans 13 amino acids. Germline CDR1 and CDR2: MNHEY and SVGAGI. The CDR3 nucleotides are TGTGCCAGCAGCCCCCGCGTGCTAGCGGCCCAGTACTTC. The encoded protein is CASSPRVLAAQYF.

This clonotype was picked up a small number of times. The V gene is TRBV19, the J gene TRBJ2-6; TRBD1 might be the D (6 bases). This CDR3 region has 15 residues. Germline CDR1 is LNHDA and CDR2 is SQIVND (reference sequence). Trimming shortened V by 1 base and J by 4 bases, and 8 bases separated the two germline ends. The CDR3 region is CASSIVGTGANVLTF. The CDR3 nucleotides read TGTGCCAGTAGTATAGTGGGGACAGGGGCCAACGTCCTGACTTTC.

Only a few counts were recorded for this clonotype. The CDR3 here is CASSLGGRRETQYF. The CDR3 coding sequence is TGTGCCAGCAGTTTGGGCGGACGCAGAGAGACCCAGTACTTC. The rearrangement joins TRBV28 to TRBJ2-5, with no clear D. The CDR3 totals 14 residues. The germline V and J ends were trimmed by 3 bases and 4 bases, with 12 bases remaining between them. The germline V gene has CDR1 MDHEN and CDR2 SYDVKM. The variable domain in full, completed from reference TRBV28 and TRBJ2-5, reads DVKVTQSSRYLVKRTGEKVFLECVQDMDHENMFWYRQDPGLGLRLIYFSYDVKMKEKGDIPEGYSVSREKKERFSLILESASTNQTSMYLCASSLGGRRETQYFGPGTRLLVL.

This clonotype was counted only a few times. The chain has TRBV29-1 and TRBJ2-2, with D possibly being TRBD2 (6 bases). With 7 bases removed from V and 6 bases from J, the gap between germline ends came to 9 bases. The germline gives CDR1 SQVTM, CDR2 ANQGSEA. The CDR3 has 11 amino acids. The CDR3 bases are TGCAGCGCCAGGGAGGCCGGGGAGCTGTTTTTT. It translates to CSAREAGELFF.

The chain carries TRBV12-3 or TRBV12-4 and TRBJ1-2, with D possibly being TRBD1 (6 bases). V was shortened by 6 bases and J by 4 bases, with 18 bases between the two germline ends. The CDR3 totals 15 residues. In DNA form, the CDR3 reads TGTGCCAGCAGCTGGGCAGGGGCCTCTAGCTATGGCTACACCTTC. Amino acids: CASSWAGASSYGYTF.

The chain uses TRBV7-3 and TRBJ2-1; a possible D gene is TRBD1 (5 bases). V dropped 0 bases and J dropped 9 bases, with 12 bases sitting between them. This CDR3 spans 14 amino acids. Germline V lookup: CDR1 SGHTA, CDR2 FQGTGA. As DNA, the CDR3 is TGTGCCAGCAGCTTAACAGCAGGGTTCCTTGAGCAGTTCTTC. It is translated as CASSLTAGFLEQFF.

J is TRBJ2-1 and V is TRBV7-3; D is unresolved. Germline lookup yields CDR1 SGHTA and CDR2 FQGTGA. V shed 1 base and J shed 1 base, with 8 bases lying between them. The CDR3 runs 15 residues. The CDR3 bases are TGTGCCAGCAGCTTAAATAGGGAATCCTACAATGAGCAGTTCTTC. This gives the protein CASSLNRESYNEQFF. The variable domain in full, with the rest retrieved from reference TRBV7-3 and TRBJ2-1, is GAGVSQTPSNKVTEKGKYVELRCDPISGHTALYWYRQSLGQGPEFLIYFQGTGAADDSGLPNDRFFAVRPEGSVSTLKIQRTERGDSAVYLCASSLNRESYNEQFFGPGTRLTVL.